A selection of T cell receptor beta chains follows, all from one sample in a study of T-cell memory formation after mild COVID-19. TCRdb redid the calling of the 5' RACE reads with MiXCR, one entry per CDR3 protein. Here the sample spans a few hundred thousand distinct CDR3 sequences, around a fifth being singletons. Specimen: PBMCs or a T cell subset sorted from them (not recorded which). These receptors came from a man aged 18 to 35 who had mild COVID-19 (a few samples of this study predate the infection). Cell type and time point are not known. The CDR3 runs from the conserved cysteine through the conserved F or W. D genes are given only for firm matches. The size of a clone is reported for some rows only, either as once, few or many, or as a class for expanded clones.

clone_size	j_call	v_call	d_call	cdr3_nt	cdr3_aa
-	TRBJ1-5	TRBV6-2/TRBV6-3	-	TGTGCCAGCAGGGCGGGACGGATCAATCAGCCCCAGCATTTT	CASRAGRINQPQHF
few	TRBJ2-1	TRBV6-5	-	TGTGCCAGCAGTGCGAAGCCCCTTGAGCAGTTCTTC	CASSAKPLEQFF
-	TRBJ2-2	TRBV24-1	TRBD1	TGTGCCACCAGTGAAAGCGGACAGGCCGGGGAGCTGTTTTTT	CATSESGQAGELFF
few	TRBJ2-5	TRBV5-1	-	TGCGCCAGCAGCTCCCGGGGGGCACAAGAGACCCAGTACTTC	CASSSRGAQETQYF
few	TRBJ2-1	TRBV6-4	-	TGTGCCAGCAGTGAAGATGGAGCGGAACCCTACAATGAGCAGTTCTTC	CASSEDGAEPYNEQFF
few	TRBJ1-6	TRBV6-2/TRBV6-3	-	TGTGCCAGCAGTTACTCGGCGGATTCACCCCTCCACTTT	CASSYSADSPLHF
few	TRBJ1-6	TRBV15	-	TGTGCCACCAGGCGGGACTCGGCCACCCTCCACTTT	CATRRDSATLHF
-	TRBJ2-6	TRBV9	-	TGTGCCAGCAGCCCCCGTCTTGGTGGGGCCAACGTCCTGACTTTC	CASSPRLGGANVLTF
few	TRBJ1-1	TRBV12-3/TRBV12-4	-	TGTGCCAGCAGTTTAAGGGAAGCTTTCTTT	CASSLREAFF
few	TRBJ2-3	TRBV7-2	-	TGTGCCAGCAGCTTACCCGTAGAGTTGGGGAAAGATACGCAGTATTTT	CASSLPVELGKDTQYF
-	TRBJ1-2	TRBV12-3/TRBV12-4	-	TGTGCCAGCAGTTCGGGCAGGGGAGGAAGGGGTGGCTACACCTTC	CASSSGRGGRGGYTF
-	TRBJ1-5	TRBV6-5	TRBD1	TGTGCCAGCAGTCAACCCGCCACCGGGACAGCCCGTCTGACTTACAATCAGCCCCAGCATTTT	CASSQPATGTARLTYNQPQHF
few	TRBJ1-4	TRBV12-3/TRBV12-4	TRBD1	TGTGCCAGCAGTTCCACACAGGGGGCGCCTGAAAAACTGTTTTTT	CASSSTQGAPEKLFF
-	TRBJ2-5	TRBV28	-	TGTGCCAGCAGTGGGGGGAGCCTCCAAGAGACCCAGTACTTC	CASSGGSLQETQYF
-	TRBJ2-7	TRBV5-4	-	TGTGCCAGCAGCCCCGACAGGAACTCCTACGAGCAGTACTTC	CASSPDRNSYEQYF
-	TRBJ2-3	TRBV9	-	TGTGCCAGCAGCCCTCACATGACAGATACGCAGTATTTT	CASSPHMTDTQYF
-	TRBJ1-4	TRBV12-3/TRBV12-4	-	TGTGCCAGCAGTTCGAGAAAAGGAGGTGAAAAACTGTTTTTT	CASSSRKGGEKLFF
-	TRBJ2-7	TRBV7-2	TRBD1	TGTGCCAGCAGCTTTGACAGGGGAATCTACGAGCAGTACTTC	CASSFDRGIYEQYF
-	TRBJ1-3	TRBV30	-	TGTGCCTGGAGTTCAGGCTCTGGAAACACCATATATTTT	CAWSSGSGNTIYF
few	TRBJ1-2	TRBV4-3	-	TGCGCCAGCAGCCAAGATCAGGCGGCCAACTATGGCTACACCTTC	CASSQDQAANYGYTF
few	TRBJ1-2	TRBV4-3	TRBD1	TGCGCCAGCAGCGGCACTAGGACAGGAACAACCTATGGCTACACCTTC	CASSGTRTGTTYGYTF
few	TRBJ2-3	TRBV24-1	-	TGTGCCACCAGGGCGACGGGGACAGATACGCAGTATTTT	CATRATGTDTQYF
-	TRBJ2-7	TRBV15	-	TGTGCCACCAGCAGAGAACAGCCCTACGAGCAGTACTTC	CATSREQPYEQYF
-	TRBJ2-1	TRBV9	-	TGTGCCAGCAGCGGATGGACCAATGAGCAGTTCTTC	CASSGWTNEQFF
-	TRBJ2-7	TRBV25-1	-	TGTGCCAGCAGTGAATCTTATGAGGGAAGCTCCTACGAGCAGTACTTC	CASSESYEGSSYEQYF
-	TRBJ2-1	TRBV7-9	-	TGTGCCAGCAGCGCCCCTCCGTTTAATGAGCAGTTCTTC	CASSAPPFNEQFF
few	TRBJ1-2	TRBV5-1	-	TGCGCCAGCAGCTTGCTGGGGTCTGGAGGCTACACCTTC	CASSLLGSGGYTF
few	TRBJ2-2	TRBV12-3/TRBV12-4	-	TGTGCCAGCAGGCGAGGGGCCGGGGAGCTGTTTTTT	CASRRGAGELFF
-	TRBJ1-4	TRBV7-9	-	TGTGCCAGCTCCGGAGGAGAAAAACTGTTTTTT	CASSGGEKLFF
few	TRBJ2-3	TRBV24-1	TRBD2	TGTGCCACCAGTGGCCGGGGACTAGCGGGGGGCTGGGAAGATACGCAGTATTTT	CATSGRGLAGGWEDTQYF
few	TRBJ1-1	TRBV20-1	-	TGCAGTGCTAGTTCTGGGGGCACGTTAAACACTGAAGCTTTCTTT	CSASSGGTLNTEAFF
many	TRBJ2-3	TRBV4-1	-	TGCGCCAGCAGCCAAGAAAGGACCCCCAGCACAGATACGCAGTATTTT	CASSQERTPSTDTQYF
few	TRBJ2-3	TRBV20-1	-	TGCAGTGCTAGACTCCCTGGGGCTCTCCCTAGCACAGATACGCAGTATTTT	CSARLPGALPSTDTQYF
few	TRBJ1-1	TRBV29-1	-	TGCAGCGACGACACGGGATCGAACACTGAAGCTTTCTTT	CSDDTGSNTEAFF
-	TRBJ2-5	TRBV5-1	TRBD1	TGCGCCAGCAGCTACACGGGACAGGGGCCCGGAGGCCTCGAGACCCAGTACTTC	CASSYTGQGPGGLETQYF
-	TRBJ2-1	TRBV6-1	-	TGTGCCAGCAGTGGTGGGGCCAACTACAATGAGCAGTTCTTC	CASSGGANYNEQFF
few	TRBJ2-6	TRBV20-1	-	TGCAGTGTTAGGGGGGACACTGACTCTGGGGCCAACGTCCTGACTTTC	CSVRGDTDSGANVLTF